This TCR beta chain stems from a study of vaccination and CD4 T cells after COVID-19 (dated by TCRdb to the early 2020s). With regard to the full study: The convalescent cohort included six males and four females, with two Hispanic individuals, seven Caucasians, two Asians and one multiracial person. Participants received two doses of either the Pfizer-BioNTech BNT162b2 vaccine (n=8) or the Moderna mRNA-1273 vaccine (n=2). Post-COVID blood samples from convalescent patients were collected a median of around 110 days after diagnosis, with a range of roughly 35 to 170 days. Post-vaccine blood samples were taken a median of around 77 days after the second vaccine dose, with a range of 14 to 241 days. Culture stimuli were overlapping spike peptide pools from SARS-CoV-2 and from the common cold coronaviruses HCoV-NL63, HCoV-OC43 and HCoV-229E. Control cultures used a CEFX viral epitope pool as positive control, an HIV-1 Nef peptide pool as negative control, or no peptide. In roughly eleven COVID-19 convalescent patients and a handful of infection-naive healthy vaccine recipients, the spike-specific CD4+ TCR repertoire before mRNA vaccination was compared with the repertoire after mRNA vaccination. An earlier paper using these donors assessed, at the TCR clonotype level, memory CD4+ T cell crossreactivity between SARS-CoV-2 and common cold coronavirus spike proteins.

The protocol used for the library was PCR. DNA from cultured CD4+ T cells underwent TCR sequencing with the Oncomine TCR Beta short-read assay at the Johns Hopkins FTIC core. The QIAamp micro DNA kit was used to extract genomic DNA from the cultured CD4+ T cells. The Oncomine TCR Beta libraries from cultured CD4+ T cells were pooled using unique dual indexes and then sequenced on an Illumina iSeq 100. The authors' pipeline ran thus. Non-productive sequences were filtered out, and CDR3s that did not start with C, did not end with F or W, or were shorter than 7 amino acids were discarded. The MANAFEST web application was used to identify antigen-specific clonotypes by comparing peptide-stimulated wells against reference wells and other culture wells. For a clone to be called positive, the clone needed an FDR below 0.05, an odds ratio above 5, and a productive frequency above 0.1% in at least two of three replicate wells. Cross-reactive clonotypes were defined as significantly expanded in both SARS-CoV-2 spike wells and at least one common cold coronavirus spike condition. Using R version 3.6.1, CDR3 homology was evaluated through Levenshtein distances (stringdist) along with unrooted phylogenetic trees (ape). TCRdb reworked the public reads: Q25 trimming with fastp, MiXCR clone assembly, productive beta chains retained. Each CDR3 protein gets just one entry, which takes the most common genes and DNA from the rows behind it. The V and J calls and clone size are TCRdb's, not the authors'. Across this sample there are 8,500 to 10,000 distinct CDR3 sequences, with 34% seen only once. The ten biggest clones cover about 32% of the sample.

A remark on this clonotype: This clone's antigen is unknown. Base qualities are missing; no much larger clone stands one base away.

Per the publication, the treatment or condition label means: approximately nine-day PBMC culture with coronavirus spike peptide pools or control peptides (ViraFEST assay). CD4+ T cells from unexposed donors were collected before the COVID-19 pandemic (2011-2018). The ViraFEST assay was used in the study, in which antigen-specific T cells were expanded with peptide pools and expanded clonotypes were subsequently identified by TCR sequencing. PBMCs were cultured at under 2.5 million per well in IMDM supplemented with approximately 5% human AB serum and 8.5 to 10 IU/ml IL-2, with 9.5 to 10 ug/ml peptide pools added. On days 3 and 7, half of the culture medium was replaced with fresh IL-2-containing medium. CD4+ T cells were isolated after less than twelve days of culture through negative selection using the EasySep CD4+ T cell isolation kit. Unexposed donor CD4+ T cells were tested for reactivity to SARS-CoV-2 S and N and four common cold coronavirus spike pools, as cell number allowed. PBMCs were separated from whole blood using Ficoll-Paque Plus gradient centrifugation and then either used fresh or cryopreserved at -140C. Culture conditions were generally each tested in triplicate wells. The leukapheresis product used for the unexposed donors was purchased from a commercial source.

What the authors observed across the whole study: Although the median number of SARS-CoV-2-reactive clonotypes went up from around 19 after infection to 38 after vaccination, the increase was not significant. In convalescent patients, a median around 85% of post-vaccine SARS-CoV-2-reactive clones were detected only after vaccination, and vaccine-specific priming was suggested by this finding. Relatively few convalescent patients were included in the study, and early timepoints after natural infection were not analyzed. Of the vaccine-specific clones found in convalescent patients, nearly all (304 of 307) were mono-reactive for SARS-CoV-2 spike instead of being cross-reactive with common cold coronaviruses.

The sequenced sample was CD4+ T cells from blood, cultured in vitro. The TCR sequence derives from a human donor in good health.

For the CDR3, the sequence is CASTLGLEETQYF. The DNA sequence is TGTGCCAGCACCCTAGGACTAGAAGAGACCCAGTACTTC. The V gene is TRBV11-2 and the J gene is TRBJ2-5; TRBD2 lines up with 7 middle nucleotides. V is pruned by 7 bases and J by 3 bases, leaving 5 bases of the junction without a gene match. Per the germline V gene, SGHAT is the CDR1 and FQNNGV is the CDR2. The CDR3 measures 13 amino acids from cysteine to phenylalanine. Solely the CDR3 DNA is kept, with 39 bases framed from the first base.